These 3 T cell receptor beta chains share one sample of origin, sequenced in a study of cytomegalovirus exposure and HLA in healthy donors (dated by TCRdb to about 2017). Receptor amplification or capture employed the immunoSEQ multiplex PCR assay. The table comes from immuneACCESS by way of TCRdb, which keeps in-frame sequences with V and J called. Part of the clones is missing from these tables; in studies checked, under half for an unresolved V gene and the rest for unknown reasons. This sample comprises 150,000 to 200,000 clones, 70% to 90% of them detected only once. About 2.3% of the sample is held by the ten biggest clonotypes. The sequenced sample consisted of PBMCs. These receptors were taken from a woman aged 18-29 years in good health and CMV-seronegative.

This chain uses TRBV7-2 with TRBJ1-2; no definite D call. The CDR3 totals 12 residues. The V end was cut by 5 bases, the J end by 6 bases, with 10 bases between. CDR1 is SGHTA, CDR2 FQGNSA, per germline. CDR3 sequence: CASSPPGDGYTF. CDR3 DNA: TGTGCCAGCAGCCCCCCCGGGGATGGCTACACCTTC.

The gene calls are TRBV18 and TRBJ2-7, with no clear D. The germline V and J ends were trimmed by 4 bases and 5 bases, with 6 bases remaining between them. Germline CDR1 reads KGHSH; CDR2 reads LQKENI. The CDR3 sequence is 11 residues long. Here the CDR3 reads CASSLLNEQYF. For the CDR3, the DNA is TGTGCCAGCTCACTTCTTAACGAGCAGTACTTC. Based on the CDR3 plus reference TRBV18 and TRBJ2-7, the full variable domain is NAGVMQNPRHLVRRRGQEARLRCSPMKGHSHVYWYRQLPEEGLKFMVYLQKENIIDESGMPKERFSAEFPKEGPSILRIQQVVRGDSAAYFCASSLLNEQYFGPGTRLTVT.

V gene TRBV6-5 combines with J gene TRBJ1-1; D remains unclear. V was pared by 7 bases and J by 1 base, with 10 bases between. CDR1 and CDR2 from the germline V gene are MNHEY and SVGAGI. The CDR3 loop spans 13 amino acids. CDR3 nucleotides: TGTGCCAGCAAAAGGACTGGGAACACTGAAGCTTTCTTT. Its translation: CASKRTGNTEAFF.